This entry features one T cell receptor beta chain sequence. The antigen it recognizes is unknown. Base quality data are lacking; no much larger clone is found one base away. Genomic DNA was extracted from sorted cells for sequencing of the TCRbeta CDR3 region. TCRbeta CDR3 regions were sequenced using the immunoSEQ Assay. As stored in TCRdb, this immuneACCESS dataset retains in-frame rearrangements with V and J assigned. A fraction of the clones does not appear; measured against another copy, unresolved V genes explain less than half of the discrepancy, and the remainder lacks a known reason. In all, the sample holds some 63,000 clones, and 84% of those were seen once. Approximately 30% of the sample belongs to the ten largest clones. The CDR3 holds 15 amino acids from the cysteine to the phenylalanine. Just the 45-base CDR3 DNA is kept, in frame starting at base 1. According to the germline V gene, CDR1 reads MGHDK and CDR2 reads SYGVNS. V is cut back by 2 bases and J by 7 bases, with 6 bases in the junction unmatched.

The data are from a study of OX40 agonist ivuxolimab in advanced cancers. Background for the entire study: Ivuxolimab was a fully human IgG2 agonistic monoclonal antibody targeting the costimulatory receptor OX40 (CD134). Intravenous ivuxolimab was administered to patients every 2 weeks at six dose levels: 0.01, 0.1, 0.3, 1.5, 3 and 10 mg/kg. Of the approximately 50 dose-escalation patients, hepatocellular carcinoma was present in roughly 19, melanoma in around 15, renal cell carcinoma in 9 and head and neck cancer in 9. In the dose-escalation cohort, over 65% of patients were male, and the mean age was approximately 60 years, with a range of about 20 to 90. Prior anti-PD-1, anti-PD-L1 or anti-CTLA-4 therapy was permitted, and roughly two fifths of dose-escalation patients had received checkpoint inhibitors. Three dose-escalation patients achieved partial responses, one with hepatocellular carcinoma and two with cutaneous melanoma. Peripheral TCRbeta sequencing was intended to test whether TCR sequence diversity was altered and clonal T-cell expansion was caused by ivuxolimab. The paper reports the monotherapy dose-escalation portion (N = 52 patients) of the phase I ivuxolimab trial. Study-wide findings and limitations: On average, CD8+ T cells showed more expanded clones than CD4+ T cells after ivuxolimab. Antigen specificity was not determined for the clonally expanded peripheral T cells. Partial responders in the 0.1-3.0 mg/kg groups had among the lowest normalized peripheral clonal expansion, especially among CD8+ T cells. Low levels of normalized T-cell clonal expansion were also seen in some nonresponding patients. At doses of 0.1 to 3.0 mg/kg, clonal expansion of both CD4+ and CD8+ blood T cells was observed from baseline to week 6.

The trial excluded patients who had a history of autoimmune disease or who were on systemic immunosuppression. Peripheral blood for TCR sequencing was collected from all dose cohorts at baseline, on cycle 4 day 1, and on cycle 7 day 1. Samples came from an open-label, multicenter, first-in-human phase I dose-escalation trial of ivuxolimab. Adults with locally advanced or metastatic head and neck squamous cell, hepatocellular, melanoma or renal cell carcinoma were enrolled in the trial. Before TCR sequencing, CD4+ and CD8+ T cells were separately sorted from peripheral blood. This material consisted of CD4+ or CD8+ T cells sorted from blood, taken in a trial of the OX40 agonist ivuxolimab. The rearranged segments are TRBV25-1 and TRBJ2-1, with TRBD1 identical over 9 junction bases. The receptor was isolated from an adult with an advanced solid tumor such as melanoma, head and neck, liver or kidney cancer. The CDR3 is CASSEAGQGWNEQFF. The nucleotide sequence is given as TGTGCCAGCAGTGAAGCGGGACAGGGTTGGAATGAGCAGTTCTTC. Extended through the reference TRBV25-1 and TRBJ2-1 proteins, this CDR3 yields the full variable domain: EADIYQTPRYLVIGTGKKITLECSQTMGHDKMYWYQQDPGMELHLIHYSYGVNSTEKGDLSSESTVSRIRTEHFPLTLESARPSHTSQYLCASSEAGQGWNEQFFGPGTRLTVL.